The 14 T cell receptor beta chains below come from one sample, sequenced in a study of CD8+CD57+ T cells in acquired aplastic anemia. Individuals selected for sequencing had exhibited CD8+CD57+ cell expansion on flow cytometry. TCR beta VDJ and CDR3 profiling used genomic DNA as template. In TCRdb, the reads were re-called with MiXCR into one record per CDR3 protein. The data show 100,000 to 150,000 distinct CDR3 sequences, about 40% seen once. The sample was sorted CD4+, CD8+, or CD8+CD57+ T cells (not recorded which) from PBMCs. The receptors come from a human donor with aplastic anemia.

This clonotype was detected once. The V gene is TRBV10-3, the J gene TRBJ2-1; TRBD2 is a possible D gene (5 bases). The CDR3 covers 14 residues. Germline V gene data show CDR1 as ENHRY and CDR2 as SYGVKD. V was cut by 7 bases and J by 5 bases, with 15 bases left in between. The CDR3 region is CAINPAEGNNEQFF. CDR3 sequence (DNA): TGTGCCATCAACCCGGCAGAGGGAAACAATGAGCAGTTCTTC.

This clonotype was found many times. V gene TRBV7-2 combines with J gene TRBJ2-6; unclear D gene. The CDR3 has 13 residues. The V gene's germline CDR1 is SGHTA and CDR2 FQGNSA. V lost 3 bases and J lost 1, with 1 base in between. The CDR3 sequence: CASSFSGANVLTF. The CDR3 DNA reads TGTGCCAGCAGCTTTTCTGGGGCCAACGTCCTGACTTTC.

This clonotype showed up many times. The genes are TRBV6-1 and TRBJ2-7; perhaps TRBD2 as D (6 bases). This CDR3 has 15 residues. Trimming took 6 bases from V and 3 from J, leaving 18 bases between them. In germline, CDR1 is MNHNS, CDR2 SASEGT. The CDR3 DNA sequence: TGTGCCAGCAGGCTCTCAGGAGGGGAAGGCTACGAGCAGTACTTC. This encodes CASRLSGGEGYEQYF.

The chain joins TRBV19 to TRBJ2-7; 7 nucleotides match TRBD1. Per the germline V gene, CDR1 is LNHDA and CDR2 is SQIVND (reference sequence). The CDR3 consists of 17 residues. J gave up 0 bases and V 1 base, and 9 bases lay outside the gene matches. CDR3 nucleotides: TGTGCCAGTAGTATAGGCCGACAGGGTGGGATCTCCTACGAGCAGTACTTC. It yields the protein CASSIGRQGGISYEQYF.

Remarks on this clonotype: This likely comes from a read error, as the CDR3 has no conserved phenylalanine or tryptophan at its end. The chain uses TRBV20-1 and TRBJ1-2; 8 bases fit TRBD1. Germline V gene data show CDR1 as DFQATT and CDR2 as SNEGSKA (reference sequence). The CDR3 has 12 amino acids. V was clipped by 3 bases and J by 8 bases; unmatched bases: 5. CDR3 nucleotides: TGCAGTGCTAGCAGGGGGCTTGAGGGCTACACCTCC. This translates into CSASRGLEGYTS.

The chain has TRBV18 and TRBJ1-2, with 7 bases identical to TRBD1. V was pared by 2 bases and J by 2 bases, with 5 bases of the junction left unmatched. This CDR3 spans 15 amino acids. Looked up from germline, CDR1 is KGHSH and CDR2 is LQKENI. CDR3 bases: TGTGCCAGCTCACCAGGCAGGGGGTCCAACTATGGCTACACCTTC. This codes for CASSPGRGSNYGYTF.

This chain links TRBV20-1 with TRBJ2-5, with a tentative D call TRBD2 (5 bases). The J call may not be correct, given that the DNA end is closer to TRBJ2-7. The CDR3 runs 12 residues. Germline assignment: CDR1 DFQATT and CDR2 SNEGSKA (reference sequence). The CDR3 loop reads CSARESGNEQYF. The DNA for the CDR3 is TGCAGTGCTAGAGAGTCGGGAAACGAGCAGTACTTC.

As regards this clonotype: This may be a read error: a much more frequent sequence differs by one nucleotide. Since no conserved phenylalanine or tryptophan closes the CDR3, a read error is the likely cause. CDR3 in DNA: TGTGCCAGCAGCGGGAAGGGAGCCTACGAGCAGTACCTC. Translated, it gives CASSGKGAYEQYL. The chain links TRBV7-2 to TRBJ2-7; D possibly corresponds to TRBD2 (5 bases). The length of the CDR3 is 13 residues. Per germline, CDR1 SGHTA and CDR2 FQGNSA. The V end was cut by 5 bases, the J end by 2 bases, with 10 bases between.

The rearrangement joins TRBV13 to TRBJ2-6; TRBD1 might be the D (6 bases). The CDR3 totals 13 residues. Trimming pared 10 bases from V and 2 bases from J, leaving 9 bases between. Looked up from germline, CDR1 is PRHDT and CDR2 is FYEKMQ (reference sequence). Written as DNA, the CDR3 is TGTGCCACCGCAGGGGCTGGGGCCAACGTCCTGACTTTC. It encodes CATAGAGANVLTF.

The chain carries TRBV2 and TRBJ2-5; D is possibly TRBD1 (5 bases). The CDR3 sequence is 10 residues long. From germline, CDR1 is SNHLY and CDR2 FYNNEI. CDR3: CAMGRETQYF. In DNA, the CDR3 is TGTGCAATGGGGCGAGAGACCCAGTACTTC.

The chain uses TRBV25-1 and TRBJ2-3, with D hard to call. Germline-derived CDR1 and CDR2 are MGHDK and SYGVNS. This CDR3 is built from 17 residues. V lost 2 bases to trimming and J lost 4 bases, with 19 bases between them. The CDR3 loop reads CASSEQADDLSSDTQYF. The CDR3 region has the DNA TGTGCCAGCAGTGAACAGGCAGACGACTTGAGCTCAGATACGCAGTATTTT.

V gene TRBV7-2 combines with J gene TRBJ2-7, with 9 bases that match TRBD1. Germline V gene data show CDR1 as SGHTA and CDR2 as FQGNSA. The V gene end was trimmed by 6 bases and the J gene end by 4 bases; junction bases not matched to a gene: 10. This CDR3 comprises 15 residues. The CDR3 reads CASRGDRATGYEQYV. In DNA, the CDR3 is TGTGCCAGCAGAGGGGACAGGGCCACCGGTTACGAGCAGTACGTC.

This clonotype was detected many times. V gene TRBV5-4 combines with J gene TRBJ2-7, with TRBD1 identical over 9 bases. The CDR3 spans 14 residues. Trimming took 2 bases from V and 5 from J; bases not matched to a gene: 5. The germline CDR1 and CDR2 sequences are SGHNT and YYREEE (reference sequence). CDR3: CASSFGQGSDEQYF. The CDR3 DNA reads TGTGCCAGCAGCTTCGGACAGGGGAGCGACGAGCAGTACTTC. The entire variable domain, with the rest obtained from reference TRBV5-4 and TRBJ2-7, is as follows: ETGVTQSPTHLIKTRGQQVTLRCSSQSGHNTVSWYQQALGQGPQFIFQYYREEENGRGNFPPRFSGLQFPNYSSELNVNALELDDSALYLCASSFGQGSDEQYFGPGTRLTVT.

This clonotype was seen many times. The rearrangement uses TRBV4-1 and TRBJ2-1; D is unclear. The germline CDR1 and CDR2 sequences are MGHRA and YSYEKL. Trimming removed 4 bases at V and 4 bases at J, with 14 bases between. The CDR3 spans 15 residues. The CDR3 nucleotides read TGCGCCAGCAGCCTGGTCGTAACTCCTTACAATGAGCAGTTCTTC. As protein: CASSLVVTPYNEQFF.